This T cell receptor (beta chain) was captured in a study of blood T cell repertoires in COVID-19. In the study overall: Italy, Spain and the United States were the sources of the convalescent and acute COVID-19 samples. Nucleic acid was either cDNA or gDNA, and it came from T cells, B-cell-depleted T cells, or PBMCs.

Trimming pared 2 bases from V and 3 bases from J, leaving 7 bases between. The V gene's germline CDR1 is MNHEY and CDR2 SMNVEV (reference sequence). The CDR3 contains 13 residues. As processed by the authors: Cell counts per sample came from amplifying reference gene primers. Generated by immunoSEQ multiplex PCR, the TCRdb table keeps only in-frame clones and is missing some. D and trimming were read from the DNA, whereas the V and J calls and clone size are those reported in that table. The table has 70,000 or so clones, about four fifths seen once; the top ten hold under 25%. This clone was recorded only once.

The sequenced sample was peripheral blood. The source is a man aged 65 to 79 with acute or convalescent COVID-19. The J gene is TRBJ1-1, the V gene TRBV27, with D maybe TRBD1 (5 bases). CDR3 protein: CASSLGGDTEAFF. The CDR3, as DNA: TGTGCCAGCAGTTTAGGGGGGGACACTGAAGCTTTCTTT.